A selection of T cell receptor beta chains follows, all from one sample in a study of metastatic and nonmetastatic thyroid tumors. TCRdb redid the clone calls on the PCR reads using MiXCR. Here the sample spans roughly 15,000 clones, more than 20% being singletons. Specimen: blood. The receptor set was obtained from a male donor with papillary thyroid cancer or a benign thyroid nodule (not recorded which). Some clones in this sample may be carry-over from other donors' samples. CDR3s leave out the opening cysteine and the closing phenylalanine or tryptophan. Each record gives: J gene, V gene, D gene, clone size, CDR3 protein. The D gene is left open where the match is weak. Size is omitted from some rows. Given values are once, few, many or a class for expanded clones.

>TRBJ2-3|TRBV24-1|.|many
ATSEWGTSTDTQY
>TRBJ1-1|TRBV5-1|.|.
ASSFVAGTETEAF
>TRBJ2-7|TRBV11-3|TRBD2|.
ASSLELAGVQY
>TRBJ1-6|TRBV28|.|few
ASGGMRNNSPLH
>TRBJ1-6|TRBV30|.|medium-sized
AWSTGLSPLH
>TRBJ1-2|TRBV6-1|.|.
ASSQQGSGGYT
>TRBJ2-2|TRBV5-1|.|many
ARGGNTGELF
>TRBJ2-1|TRBV7-9|.|many
ASSLLQEYNEQF
>TRBJ2-4|TRBV6-1|.|many
ASSYAQGIQY
>TRBJ1-1|TRBV19|.|few
ASSITAAMNTEAF
>TRBJ1-1|TRBV3-1|.|many
ASSPEQGWGPEAF
>TRBJ2-1|TRBV6-2/TRBV6-3|TRBD1|.
ASSYSMTGYNEQF
>TRBJ1-3|TRBV5-1|TRBD1|.
ASTPGTERNTIY
>TRBJ1-1|TRBV18|.|once
ASSPKRRVIPTEAF
>TRBJ2-3|TRBV6-1|TRBD2|medium-sized
ASSERSGGGADTQY
>TRBJ1-2|TRBV27|.|.
ANSPSWGSTNYGYT
>TRBJ2-1|TRBV27|TRBD2|few
ASSFRGGYNEQF
>TRBJ2-6|TRBV20-1|.|many
SARRGRDSGANVLT
>TRBJ1-6|TRBV12-3/TRBV12-4|.|many
ASSKSGTLGSPLH
>TRBJ2-2|TRBV12-3/TRBV12-4|.|.
ASSPINTGELF
>TRBJ2-5|TRBV4-3|.|many
ASSQDGWGRETQY
>TRBJ2-7|TRBV6-1|.|.
AMPAATTYEQY